Following are 28 T cell receptor beta chains from one sample sequenced in a study of T cell repertoires in cytomegalovirus infection. TCRdb reprocessed the reads via MiXCR and lists one record per CDR3 protein. The table records roughly 280,000 distinct CDR3 sequences, roughly 15% of them present only once. Material for sequencing was PBMCs. Receptors originate from a human donor in good health (CMV status not recorded). Some clones in this sample may be carry-over from other donors' samples.

The chain carries TRBV18 and TRBJ1-5; 7 bases are shared with TRBD1. The CDR3 extends over 14 amino acids. Germline V gene lookup returns CDR1 KGHSH and CDR2 LQKENI. J gave up 7 bases and V 6 bases, and 9 bases lay outside the gene matches. This CDR3 is CASSPDREGQPQHF. CDR3 nucleotide sequence: TGTGCCAGCTCGCCCGACAGGGAAGGCCAGCCCCAGCATTTT.

There are many counts of this clonotype. The genes are TRBV7-8 and TRBJ2-7; D may be TRBD2 (6 bases). The germline V and J ends were trimmed by 5 bases and 1 base, with 15 bases remaining between them. Germline V CDR1 and CDR2: SGHVS, FQNEAQ. This CDR3 spans 15 amino acids. The CDR3 spells CASSPRDAGSYEQYF. The CDR3 DNA reads as TGTGCCAGCAGCCCGCGGGACGCTGGTTCCTACGAGCAGTACTTC.

This clonotype was seen many times. V gene TRBV28 combines with J gene TRBJ2-7; 9 bases agree with TRBD1. The CDR3 has 15 amino acids. Germline V gene sequence: CDR1 MDHEN, CDR2 SYDVKM. Germline trimming cut 6 bases from V and 3 bases from J; bases unmatched to any gene: 9. For the CDR3, the DNA is TGTGCCAGCAGATCCGGGACAGGGAGATTCTACGAGCAGTACTTC. Its translation: CASRSGTGRFYEQYF.

The J gene is TRBJ2-3, the V gene TRBV28; D not certain. CDR1 MDHEN and CDR2 SYDVKM come from the germline V gene. The length of the CDR3 is 16 residues. V was cut by 2 bases and J by 0 bases, with 12 bases left in between. The CDR3 spells CASSLEDGSSTDTQYF. In DNA form, the CDR3 reads TGTGCCAGCAGTTTAGAAGACGGATCTAGCACAGATACGCAGTATTTT.

This clonotype was observed at least ten times. This chain joins TRBV7-2 and TRBJ2-1; D may be TRBD2 (7 bases). Germline values: CDR1 SGHTA, CDR2 FQGNSA. Trimming stripped 2 bases from V and 5 bases from J, with 16 bases between. The CDR3 is 16 amino acids. The CDR3 coding sequence is TGTGCCAGCAGCTTACTTCTGGGGGGGCCCAACAATGAGCAGTTCTTC. This translates into CASSLLLGGPNNEQFF.

This clonotype was counted ten times or more. V is TRBV7-2 and J is TRBJ2-5; D possibly corresponds to TRBD2 (7 bases). Germline CDR1 reads SGHTA; CDR2 reads FQGNSA. Trimming took 1 base from V and 4 from J, leaving 16 bases between them. The CDR3 has 16 residues. CDR3 sequence (DNA): TGTGCCAGCAGCTTAGTCTTGCGGGCGGGGGCAGAGACCCAGTACTTC. It yields the protein CASSLVLRAGAETQYF.

This clonotype showed up many times. This chain joins TRBV6-1 and TRBJ2-1, with 9 bases lining up with TRBD2. In germline, CDR1 is MNHNS, CDR2 SASEGT. This CDR3 is built from 15 residues. V dropped 5 bases and J dropped 8; count of bases not matched to a gene: 10. The CDR3 region is CASSPEAGGPHEQFF. CDR3 sequence (DNA): TGTGCCAGCAGTCCCGAGGCGGGGGGGCCTCATGAGCAGTTCTTC.

The J gene is TRBJ2-3, the V gene TRBV6-4; a possible D gene is TRBD2 (6 bases). The V end was cut by 6 bases, the J end by 4 bases, with 20 bases between. This CDR3 is 16 amino acids long. Germline V gene lookup returns CDR1 MRHNA and CDR2 SNTAGT. Here the CDR3 reads CASSYGTFPGADTQYF. CDR3 in DNA: TGTGCCAGCAGCTACGGGACTTTTCCTGGCGCAGATACGCAGTATTTT.

As concerns this clonotype: A read error may account for a junction end that differs from germline. The gene calls are TRBV7-9 and TRBJ2-3; TRBD2 matches 9 bases. In germline, CDR1 is SEHNR, CDR2 FQNEAQ (reference sequence). CDR3 length: 16 amino acids. The CDR3 nucleotides are TGTGCCAGCAGCGCCGGCCTAGCGGGAAGCACAGATATGCAGTATTTT. Translation: CASSAGLAGSTDMQYF.

Ten or more counts support this clonotype. J is TRBJ1-2 and V is TRBV7-8; 9 bases fit TRBD1. The germline CDR1 and CDR2 sequences are SGHVS and FQNEAQ. V shed 3 bases and J 4 bases; nucleotides not matched to a gene: 3. The CDR3 loop spans 14 amino acids. The CDR3 region is CASSFVTGGYGYTF. The DNA for the CDR3 is TGTGCCAGCAGCTTTGTGACAGGGGGCTATGGCTACACCTTC. The entire variable domain, with the rest obtained from reference TRBV7-8 and TRBJ1-2, is as follows: GAGVSQSPRYKVAKRGQDVALRCDPISGHVSLFWYQQALGQGPEFLTYFQNEAQLDKSGLPSDRFFAERPEGSVSTLKIQRTQQEDSAVYLCASSFVTGGYGYTFGSGTRLTVV.

The J gene is TRBJ2-7, the V gene TRBV3-1; 13 bases are shared with TRBD2. Germline CDR1 reads LGHDT; CDR2 reads YNNKEL (reference sequence). This CDR3 spans 15 amino acids. V shed 4 bases and J 4 bases; nucleotides not matched to a gene: 4. The CDR3, as DNA: TGTGCCAGCAGCCGGGGGACTAGCGGGGAGTACGAGCAGTACTTC. Protein sequence: CASSRGTSGEYEQYF.

This clonotype was detected a few times. V and J are TRBV19 and TRBJ2-2; D gene unclear. Germline V lookup: CDR1 LNHDA, CDR2 SQIVND (reference sequence). V dropped 7 bases and J dropped 0 bases, with 15 bases sitting between them. The CDR3 length is 16 residues. The CDR3 DNA follows: TGTGCCAGTACCTCCCGGTCGGCGGCGAACACCGGGGAGCTGTTTTTT. The encoded protein is CASTSRSAANTGELFF.

This clonotype showed up many times. This chain links TRBV20-1 with TRBJ1-2; perhaps TRBD1 as D (5 bases). CDR3 length: 19 amino acids. From germline, CDR1 is DFQATT and CDR2 SNEGSKA (reference sequence). The V end lost 1 base, the J end lost 0 bases, and 24 bases lay between the germline ends. For the CDR3, the DNA is TGCAGTGCTAGAGGGGGGTCGGACGGAGGAAGGGGTACTAACTATGGCTACACCTTC. This translates into CSARGGSDGGRGTNYGYTF.

A few counts support this clonotype. The chain combines TRBV12-3 or TRBV12-4 with TRBJ2-1; 7 bases align to TRBD2. With V trimmed by 6 bases and J by 5 bases, 1 base remained unmatched. This CDR3 has 12 amino acids. The CDR3 protein is CASRTSDNEQFF. CDR3 nucleotides: TGTGCCAGCAGAACTAGCGACAATGAGCAGTTCTTC.

The chain joins TRBV7-8 to TRBJ2-1; 12 bases are a match to TRBD2. V was clipped by 0 bases and J by 9 bases; unmatched bases: 12. This CDR3 contains 18 residues. In germline, CDR1 is SGHVS, CDR2 FQNEAQ. The CDR3 loop reads CASSLALLRLAGVSEQFF. CDR3 nucleotide sequence: TGTGCCAGCAGCTTAGCTCTCCTTCGACTAGCGGGAGTGAGTGAGCAGTTCTTC.

This clonotype occurred many times. The J gene is TRBJ1-5, the V gene TRBV7-2, with TRBD1 as a possible D gene (6 bases). The ends were cut back, 1 base at V and 7 bases at J, with 14 bases in the middle. CDR3 length equals 15 residues. CDR1 SGHTA and CDR2 FQGNSA come from the germline V gene. CDR3 in amino acids: CASSLGGAVGQPQHF. Here the CDR3 DNA reads TGTGCCAGCAGCTTAGGGGGGGCAGTAGGGCAGCCCCAGCATTTT.

This clonotype was detected many times. The chain has TRBV11-1 and TRBJ2-1; 8 bases fit TRBD1. The CDR3 sequence is 17 residues long. V lost 5 bases and J lost 5; bases outside the gene matches: 14. Germline V gene lookup returns CDR1 SGHAT and CDR2 FQDESV (reference sequence). The CDR3 nucleotides read TGTGCCAGCAGCAAATACGGACAGGGTTCGGGAAACAATGAGCAGTTCTTC. Amino acid sequence: CASSKYGQGSGNNEQFF. Full variable domain (missing parts from reference TRBV11-1 and TRBJ2-1): EAEVAQSPRYKITEKSQAVAFWCDPISGHATLYWYRQILGQGPELLVQFQDESVVDDSQLPKDRFSAERLKGVDSTLKIQPAELGDSAMYLCASSKYGQGSGNNEQFFGPGTRLTVL.

The chain employs TRBV29-1 and TRBJ1-2; D is uncertain. Trimming stripped 4 bases from V and 4 bases from J, with 22 bases between. The CDR3 has 16 amino acids. In germline, CDR1 is SQVTM, CDR2 ANQGSEA. The DNA for the CDR3 is TGCAGCGTTGCGGATAAGGGAGAAAACCTACGCTATGGCTACACCTTC. Its translation: CSVADKGENLRYGYTF.

This clonotype has a handful of counts. The genes are TRBV7-3 and TRBJ2-7, with 9 bases identical to TRBD2. This CDR3 comprises 15 residues. CDR1 is SGHTA and CDR2 is FQGTGA in the germline V gene. Trimming cost V 5 bases and J 2 bases; bases outside gene matches: 7. CDR3: CASSMTSGVAYEQYF. CDR3 sequence (DNA): TGTGCCAGCAGCATGACTAGCGGAGTAGCCTACGAGCAGTACTTC.

This clonotype has ten or more counts. The V call is TRBV27, the J call TRBJ2-7; 8 bases agree with TRBD1. Germline V gene data show CDR1 as MNHEY and CDR2 as SMNVEV (reference sequence). The ends lost 5 bases at V and 3 bases at J; junction bases unmatched: 9. The CDR3 has 15 residues. CDR3: CASSVTGGILYEQYF. The CDR3, as DNA: TGTGCCAGCAGTGTAACAGGGGGGATACTCTACGAGCAGTACTTC.

A few counts support this clonotype. The V and J genes are TRBV29-1 and TRBJ2-7, with 7 bases matching TRBD2. The CDR3 runs 14 residues. CDR1 and CDR2 (germline): SQVTM, ANQGSEA. V was pared by 6 bases and J by 2 bases, with 10 bases of the junction left unmatched. The CDR3 loop is CSVSLADLPYEQYF. CDR3 nucleotide sequence: TGCAGCGTCTCCCTAGCGGACCTTCCCTACGAGCAGTACTTC.

Many counts were recorded for this clonotype. The chain combines TRBV6-5 with TRBJ2-1; TRBD2 matches at 13 bases. The germline V gene has CDR1 MNHEY and CDR2 SVGAGI. V trimming: 4 bases; J trimming: 10 bases; junction bases outside the gene matches: 7. The CDR3 covers 15 residues. CDR3: CASSSKGLAGFEQFF. CDR3 in DNA: TGTGCCAGCAGTTCGAAGGGACTAGCGGGATTCGAGCAGTTCTTC.

This clonotype appeared many times. This rearrangement joins TRBV10-3 to TRBJ2-1, with 13 bases aligning to TRBD2. V trimming: 6 bases; J trimming: 10 bases; junction bases outside the gene matches: 12. Germline CDR1 reads ENHRY; CDR2 reads SYGVKD. CDR3 size: 16 residues. In nucleotides, the CDR3 is TGTGCCATCAGAAGTACCGGGACTAGCGGGGTGGACGAGCAGTTCTTC. It yields the protein CAIRSTGTSGVDEQFF.

This clonotype was found a few times. The chain has TRBV19 and TRBJ1-4; the match to TRBD1 covers 7 bases. The CDR3 is 15 amino acids. Losses at the gene ends were 1 base for V and 12 bases for J; bases not matched to a gene: 11. Germline lookup yields CDR1 LNHDA and CDR2 SQIVND (reference sequence). CDR3: CASSIVGTAKVELFF. The DNA for the CDR3 is TGTGCCAGTAGTATAGTCGGGACAGCCAAGGTGGAACTGTTTTTT.

At least ten counts were recorded for this clonotype. The V call is TRBV12-3 or TRBV12-4, the J call TRBJ2-3, with 10 bases identical to TRBD2. V was clipped by 5 bases and J by 8 bases; unmatched bases: 13. This CDR3 comprises 16 residues. The CDR3 region is CASSPPGSGGASTQYF. CDR3 DNA sequence: TGTGCCAGCAGTCCCCCGGGGAGCGGGGGGGCCAGTACGCAGTATTTT.

The chain recombines TRBV19 with TRBJ1-1, with 7 bases identical to TRBD1. Germline loops: CDR1 LNHDA, CDR2 SQIVND (reference sequence). The CDR3 length is 13 residues. Trimming removed 2 bases from V and 13 bases from J; junction bases left unmatched: 10. The CDR3 sequence: CASSITSANRGFF. CDR3 bases: TGTGCCAGTAGTATAACCTCGGCGAACAGGGGTTTCTTT.

J is TRBJ2-3 and V is TRBV20-1; 8 nucleotides align to TRBD2. Germline CDR1 and CDR2: DFQATT and SNEGSKA (reference sequence). The junction had 5 bases not matched to a gene; V was cut back by 6 bases and J by 0 bases. This CDR3 has 14 residues. This chain's CDR3 is CSAALAGSTDTQYF. Here the CDR3 DNA reads TGCAGTGCCGCATTAGCGGGAAGCACAGATACGCAGTATTTT.

This clonotype was detected a few times. The V and J genes are TRBV5-5 and TRBJ2-1; TRBD2 matches 13 bases. J lost 2 bases, V lost 4 bases, and 6 bases had no gene match. CDR1 and CDR2 from the germline V gene are SGHKS and YYEKEE (reference sequence). The CDR3 has 17 residues. CDR3: CASSGGLAGAAYNEQFF. The CDR3 DNA reads TGTGCCAGCAGCGGTGGACTAGCGGGAGCGGCCTACAATGAGCAGTTCTTC.